This T cell receptor beta chain was identified during a study of T cell repertoires in cytomegalovirus infection. Overall study: CMV infection plus the matching HLA type was flagged by public TCR beta signatures.

Study-wide results and limits: Adding up the frequency of public TCR beta families identified people who carried CMV plus the relevant HLA. HLA-C-restricted CMV clonotypes gave the most frequent clonotype in two of eight donors.

TCRdb reprocessed the reads via MiXCR and lists one record per CDR3 protein. The sample holds around 740,000 distinct CDR3 sequences, 35% seen once. In the case of this clonotype: Its antigen is undetermined.

The clonotype originates from a human donor in good health (CMV status not recorded). Some clones in this sample may be carry-over from other donors' samples. The sample comprised PBMCs.

CDR3 sequence (DNA): TGCGCCAGCAGCCAAGGTCTAGGAGAGAGGACTGAAGCTTTCTTT. Amino acid sequence: CASSQGLGERTEAFF. The rearrangement joins TRBV4-1 to TRBJ1-1, with D unclear. The V gene's germline CDR1 is MGHRA and CDR2 YSYEKL. Trimming removed 1 base from V and 5 bases from J, with 14 bases in between. This CDR3 spans 15 amino acids.